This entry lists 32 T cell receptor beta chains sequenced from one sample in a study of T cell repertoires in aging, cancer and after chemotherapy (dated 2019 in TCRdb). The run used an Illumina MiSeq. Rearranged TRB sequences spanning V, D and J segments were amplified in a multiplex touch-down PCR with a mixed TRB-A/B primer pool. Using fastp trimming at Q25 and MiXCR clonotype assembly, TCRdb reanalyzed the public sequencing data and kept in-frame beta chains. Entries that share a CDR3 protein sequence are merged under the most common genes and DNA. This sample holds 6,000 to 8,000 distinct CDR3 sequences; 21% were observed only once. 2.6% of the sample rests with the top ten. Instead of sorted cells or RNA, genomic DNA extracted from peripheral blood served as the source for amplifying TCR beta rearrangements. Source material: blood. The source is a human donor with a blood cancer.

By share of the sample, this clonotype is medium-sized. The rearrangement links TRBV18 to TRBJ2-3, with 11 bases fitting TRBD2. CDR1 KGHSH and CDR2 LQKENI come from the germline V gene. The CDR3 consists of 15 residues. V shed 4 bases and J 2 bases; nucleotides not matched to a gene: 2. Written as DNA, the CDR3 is TGTGCCAGCTCACGACTAGCGGGGTCCACAGATACGCAGTATTTT. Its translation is CASSRLAGSTDTQYF. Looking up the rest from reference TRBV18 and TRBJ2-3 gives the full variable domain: NAGVMQNPRHLVRRRGQEARLRCSPMKGHSHVYWYRQLPEEGLKFMVYLQKENIIDESGMPKERFSAEFPKEGPSILRIQQVVRGDSAAYFCASSRLAGSTDTQYFGPGTRLTVL.

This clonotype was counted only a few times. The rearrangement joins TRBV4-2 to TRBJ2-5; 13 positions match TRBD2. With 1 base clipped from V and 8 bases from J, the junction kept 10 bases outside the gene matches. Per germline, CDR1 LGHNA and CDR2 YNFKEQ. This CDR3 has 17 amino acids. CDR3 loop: CASSQAGTSGTERTQYF. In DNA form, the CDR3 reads TGTGCCAGCAGCCAAGCGGGGACTAGCGGGACAGAGCGAACCCAGTACTTC.

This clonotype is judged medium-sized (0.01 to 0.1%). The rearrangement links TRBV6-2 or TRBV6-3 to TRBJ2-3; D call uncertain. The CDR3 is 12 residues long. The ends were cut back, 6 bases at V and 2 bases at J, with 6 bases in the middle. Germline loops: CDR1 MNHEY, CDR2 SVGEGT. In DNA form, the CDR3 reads TGTGCCAGCAGGCAACCCACAGATACGCAGTATTTT. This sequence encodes CASRQPTDTQYF.

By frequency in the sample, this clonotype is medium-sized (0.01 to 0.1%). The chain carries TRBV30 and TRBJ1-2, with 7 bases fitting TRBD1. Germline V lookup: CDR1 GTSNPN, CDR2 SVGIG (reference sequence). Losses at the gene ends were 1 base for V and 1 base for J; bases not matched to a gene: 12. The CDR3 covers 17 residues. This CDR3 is CAWSETGAWASNYGYTF. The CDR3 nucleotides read TGTGCCTGGAGTGAAACAGGGGCTTGGGCTAGTAACTATGGCTACACCTTC.

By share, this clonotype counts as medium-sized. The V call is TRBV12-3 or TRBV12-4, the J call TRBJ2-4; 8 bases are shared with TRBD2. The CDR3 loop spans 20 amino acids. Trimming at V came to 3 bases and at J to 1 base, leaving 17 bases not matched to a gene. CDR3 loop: CASSLGGGPLTRIAKNIQYF. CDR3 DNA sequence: TGTGCCAGCAGTTTGGGCGGGGGGCCTCTCACTCGAATTGCCAAAAACATTCAGTACTTC.

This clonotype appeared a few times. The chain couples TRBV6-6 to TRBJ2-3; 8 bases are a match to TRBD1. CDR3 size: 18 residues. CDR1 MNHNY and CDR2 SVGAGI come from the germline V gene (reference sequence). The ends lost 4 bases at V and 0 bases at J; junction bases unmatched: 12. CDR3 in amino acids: CASSWAGGGVSSTDTQYF. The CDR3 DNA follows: TGTGCCAGCAGTTGGGCAGGGGGCGGTGTATCTAGCACAGATACGCAGTATTTT.

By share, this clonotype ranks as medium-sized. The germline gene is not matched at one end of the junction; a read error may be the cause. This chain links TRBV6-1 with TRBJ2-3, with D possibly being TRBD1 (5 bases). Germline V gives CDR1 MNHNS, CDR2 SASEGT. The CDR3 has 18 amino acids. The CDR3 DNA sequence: TGTGCCAGCAGCGAAGGAGCCTCCAGCAGGGTTGGCACAGATACGCAGTATTTT. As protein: CASSEGASSRVGTDTQYF.

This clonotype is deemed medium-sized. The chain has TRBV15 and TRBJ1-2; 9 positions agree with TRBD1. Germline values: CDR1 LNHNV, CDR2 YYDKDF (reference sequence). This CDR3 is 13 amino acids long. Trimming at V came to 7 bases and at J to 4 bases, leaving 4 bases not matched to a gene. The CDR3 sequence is CATTVDRGYGYTF. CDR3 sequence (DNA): TGTGCCACCACCGTGGACAGGGGCTATGGCTACACCTTC.

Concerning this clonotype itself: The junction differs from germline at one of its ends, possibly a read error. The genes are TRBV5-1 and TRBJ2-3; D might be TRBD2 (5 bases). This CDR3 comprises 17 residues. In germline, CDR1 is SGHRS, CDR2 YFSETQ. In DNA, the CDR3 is TGTGCCCGCAGCTCCCCCATTGGCGGGTGGGGCACAGATACGCAGTATTTT. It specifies CARSSPIGGWGTDTQYF. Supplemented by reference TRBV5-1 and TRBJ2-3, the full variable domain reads KAGVTQTPRYLIKTRGQQVTLSCSPISGHRSVSWYQQTPGQGLQFLFEYFSETQRNKGNFPGRFSGRQFSNSRSEMNVSTLELGDSALYLCARSSPIGGWGTDTQYFGPGTRLTVL.

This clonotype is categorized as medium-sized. The CDR3 sequence: CASSSSPGAWNQPQHF. The DNA for the CDR3 is TGTGCCAGTAGTAGTAGCCCGGGGGCGTGGAATCAGCCCCAGCATTTT. This chain uses TRBV19 with TRBJ1-5; D might be TRBD1 (6 bases). V lost 4 bases and J 4 bases, leaving 17 bases between the germline ends. CDR1 and CDR2 from the germline V gene are LNHDA and SQIVND (reference sequence). CDR3 size: 16 residues.

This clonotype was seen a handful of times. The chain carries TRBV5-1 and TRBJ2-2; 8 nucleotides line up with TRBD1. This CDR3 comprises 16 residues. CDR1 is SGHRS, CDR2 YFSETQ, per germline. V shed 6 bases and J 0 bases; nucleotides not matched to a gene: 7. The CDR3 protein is CASNSGGVANTGELFF. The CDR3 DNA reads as TGCGCCAGCAACTCAGGGGGCGTCGCGAACACCGGGGAGCTGTTTTTT. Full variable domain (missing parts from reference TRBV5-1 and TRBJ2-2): KAGVTQTPRYLIKTRGQQVTLSCSPISGHRSVSWYQQTPGQGLQFLFEYFSETQRNKGNFPGRFSGRQFSNSRSEMNVSTLELGDSALYLCASNSGGVANTGELFFGEGSRLTVL.

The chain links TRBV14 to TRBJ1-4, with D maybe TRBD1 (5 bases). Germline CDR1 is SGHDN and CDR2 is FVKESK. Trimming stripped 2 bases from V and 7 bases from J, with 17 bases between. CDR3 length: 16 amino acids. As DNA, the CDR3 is TGTGCCAGCAGCCAACGTCGGGGGAACCTGGGTGAAAAACTGTTTTTT. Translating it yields CASSQRRGNLGEKLFF.

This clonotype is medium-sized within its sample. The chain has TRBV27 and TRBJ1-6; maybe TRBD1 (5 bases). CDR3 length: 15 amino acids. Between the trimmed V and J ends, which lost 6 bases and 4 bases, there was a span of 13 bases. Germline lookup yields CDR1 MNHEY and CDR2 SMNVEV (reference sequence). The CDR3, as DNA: TGTGCCAGCAGGGCGACAGAGCAGTATAATTCACCCCTCCACTTT. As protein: CASRATEQYNSPLHF.

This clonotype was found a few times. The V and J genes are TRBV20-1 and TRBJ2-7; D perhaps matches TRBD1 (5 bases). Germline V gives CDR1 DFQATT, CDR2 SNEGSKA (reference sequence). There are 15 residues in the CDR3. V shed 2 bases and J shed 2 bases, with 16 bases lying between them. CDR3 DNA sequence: TGCAGTGCTAGAAACAGGCAGATACCCACCTACGAGCAGTACTTC. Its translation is CSARNRQIPTYEQYF.

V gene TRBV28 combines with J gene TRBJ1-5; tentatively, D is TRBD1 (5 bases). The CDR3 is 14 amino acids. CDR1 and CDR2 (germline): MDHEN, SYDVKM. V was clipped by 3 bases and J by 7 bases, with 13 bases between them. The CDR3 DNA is TGTGCCAGCAGTTTGGCCCAGGGCGGGCAGCCCCAGCATTTT. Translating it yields CASSLAQGGQPQHF.

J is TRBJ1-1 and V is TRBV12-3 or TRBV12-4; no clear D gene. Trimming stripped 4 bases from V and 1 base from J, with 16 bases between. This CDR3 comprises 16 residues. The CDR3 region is CASSSPGGRANTEAFF. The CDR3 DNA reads TGTGCCAGCAGTTCCCCCGGCGGACGGGCGAACACTGAAGCTTTCTTT.

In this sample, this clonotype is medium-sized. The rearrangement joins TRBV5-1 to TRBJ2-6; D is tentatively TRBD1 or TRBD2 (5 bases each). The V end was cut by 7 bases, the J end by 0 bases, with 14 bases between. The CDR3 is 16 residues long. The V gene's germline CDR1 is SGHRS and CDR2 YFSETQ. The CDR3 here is CASRDRPLSGANVLTF. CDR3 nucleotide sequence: TGCGCCAGCCGGGACCGACCTCTCTCTGGGGCCAACGTCCTGACTTTC. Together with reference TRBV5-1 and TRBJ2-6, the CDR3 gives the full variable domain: KAGVTQTPRYLIKTRGQQVTLSCSPISGHRSVSWYQQTPGQGLQFLFEYFSETQRNKGNFPGRFSGRQFSNSRSEMNVSTLELGDSALYLCASRDRPLSGANVLTFGAGSRLTVL.

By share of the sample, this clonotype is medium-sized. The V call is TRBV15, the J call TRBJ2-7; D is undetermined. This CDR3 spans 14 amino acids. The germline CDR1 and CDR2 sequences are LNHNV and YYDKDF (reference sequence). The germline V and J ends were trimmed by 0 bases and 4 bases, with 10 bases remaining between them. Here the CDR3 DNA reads TGTGCCACCAGCAGAGAAGGAGATTTTTACGAGCAGTACTTC. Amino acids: CATSREGDFYEQYF.

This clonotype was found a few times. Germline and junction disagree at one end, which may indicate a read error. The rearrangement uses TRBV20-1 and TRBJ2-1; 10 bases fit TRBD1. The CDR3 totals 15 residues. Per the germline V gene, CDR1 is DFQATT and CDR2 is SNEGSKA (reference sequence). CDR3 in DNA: TGCAGTGCTGGAGACGACAGGGGGCTCTACAATGAGCAGTTCTTC. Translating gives CSAGDDRGLYNEQFF.

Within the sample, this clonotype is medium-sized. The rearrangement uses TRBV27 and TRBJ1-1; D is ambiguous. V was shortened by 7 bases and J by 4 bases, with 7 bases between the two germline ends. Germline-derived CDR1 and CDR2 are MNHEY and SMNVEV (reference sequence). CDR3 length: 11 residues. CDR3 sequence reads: CASNLGTEAFF. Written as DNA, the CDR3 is TGTGCCAGCAACTTGGGCACTGAAGCTTTCTTT.

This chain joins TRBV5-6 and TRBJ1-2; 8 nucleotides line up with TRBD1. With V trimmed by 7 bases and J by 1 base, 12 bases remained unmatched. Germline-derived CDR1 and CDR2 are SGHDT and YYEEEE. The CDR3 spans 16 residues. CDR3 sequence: CASGYRGQELNYGYTF. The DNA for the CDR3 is TGTGCCAGCGGTTACCGGGGACAGGAACTTAACTATGGCTACACCTTC.

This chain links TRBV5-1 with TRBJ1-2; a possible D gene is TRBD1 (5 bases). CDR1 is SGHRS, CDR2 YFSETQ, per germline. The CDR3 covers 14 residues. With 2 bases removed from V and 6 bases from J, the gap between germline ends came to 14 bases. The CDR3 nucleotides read TGCGCCAGCAGCTTAACCAGGGTGAACCATGGCTACACCTTC. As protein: CASSLTRVNHGYTF.

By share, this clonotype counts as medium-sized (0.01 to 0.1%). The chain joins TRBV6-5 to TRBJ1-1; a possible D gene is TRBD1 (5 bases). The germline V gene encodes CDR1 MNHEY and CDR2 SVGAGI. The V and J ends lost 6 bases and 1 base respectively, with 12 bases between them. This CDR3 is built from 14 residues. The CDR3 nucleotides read TGTGCCAGCAGCCCCGACAGCTGGAACACTGAAGCTTTCTTT. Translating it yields CASSPDSWNTEAFF.

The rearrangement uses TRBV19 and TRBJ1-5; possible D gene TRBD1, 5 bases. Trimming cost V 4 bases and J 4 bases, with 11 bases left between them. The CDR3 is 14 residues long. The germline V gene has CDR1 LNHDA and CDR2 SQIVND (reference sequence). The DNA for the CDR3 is TGTGCCAGTAGTAGGGACGGGGGGAATCAGCCCCAGCATTTT. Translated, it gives CASSRDGGNQPQHF.

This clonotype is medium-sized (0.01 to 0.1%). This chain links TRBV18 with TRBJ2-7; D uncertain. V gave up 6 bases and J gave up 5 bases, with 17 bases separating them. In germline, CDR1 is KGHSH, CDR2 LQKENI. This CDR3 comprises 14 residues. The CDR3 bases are TGTGCCAGCTCGGGATTAACGGGTTCGGACGAGCAGTACTTC. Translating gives CASSGLTGSDEQYF.

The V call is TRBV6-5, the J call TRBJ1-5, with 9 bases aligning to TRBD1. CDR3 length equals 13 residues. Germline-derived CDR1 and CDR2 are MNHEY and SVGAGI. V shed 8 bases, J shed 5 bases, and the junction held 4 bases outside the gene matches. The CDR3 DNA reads TGTGCCAGCTCGGGACAGGGAGATCAGCCCCAGCATTTT. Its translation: CASSGQGDQPQHF.

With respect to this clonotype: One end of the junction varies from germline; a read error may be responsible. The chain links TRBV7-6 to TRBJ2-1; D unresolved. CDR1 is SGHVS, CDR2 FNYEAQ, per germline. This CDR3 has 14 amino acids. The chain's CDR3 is CASSLGVHHNVQFF. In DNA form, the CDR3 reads TGTGCCAGCAGCTTAGGGGTTCACCACAATGTGCAGTTCTTC.

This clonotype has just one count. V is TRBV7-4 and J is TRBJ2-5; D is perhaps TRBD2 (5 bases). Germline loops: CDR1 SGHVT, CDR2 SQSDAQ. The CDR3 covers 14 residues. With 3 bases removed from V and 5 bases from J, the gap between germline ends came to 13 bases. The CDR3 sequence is CASSFGGLGETQYF. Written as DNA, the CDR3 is TGTGCCAGCAGCTTTGGAGGACTCGGGGAGACCCAGTACTTC.

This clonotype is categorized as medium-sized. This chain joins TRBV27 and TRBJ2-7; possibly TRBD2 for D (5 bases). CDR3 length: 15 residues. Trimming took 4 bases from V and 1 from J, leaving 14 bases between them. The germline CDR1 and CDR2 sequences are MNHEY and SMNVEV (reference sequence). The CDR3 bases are TGTGCCAGCAGTTGGGCTAGCCCTTATTCCTACGAGCAGTACTTC. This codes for CASSWASPYSYEQYF.

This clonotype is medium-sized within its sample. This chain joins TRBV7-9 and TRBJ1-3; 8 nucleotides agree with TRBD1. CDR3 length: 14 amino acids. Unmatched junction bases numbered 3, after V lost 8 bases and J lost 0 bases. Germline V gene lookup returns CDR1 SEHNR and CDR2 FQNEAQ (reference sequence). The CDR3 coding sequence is TGTGCCAGCGGACAGGGAAACTCTGGAAACACCATATATTTT. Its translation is CASGQGNSGNTIYF.

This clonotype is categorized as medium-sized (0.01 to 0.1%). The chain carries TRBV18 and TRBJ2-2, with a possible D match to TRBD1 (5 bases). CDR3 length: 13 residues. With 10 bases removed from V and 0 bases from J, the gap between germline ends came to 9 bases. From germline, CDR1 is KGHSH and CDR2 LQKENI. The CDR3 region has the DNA TGTGCCACAAGGGGCACGAACACCGGGGAGCTGTTTTTT. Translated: CATRGTNTGELFF. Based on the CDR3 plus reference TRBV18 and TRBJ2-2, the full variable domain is NAGVMQNPRHLVRRRGQEARLRCSPMKGHSHVYWYRQLPEEGLKFMVYLQKENIIDESGMPKERFSAEFPKEGPSILRIQQVVRGDSAAYFCATRGTNTGELFFGEGSRLTVL.

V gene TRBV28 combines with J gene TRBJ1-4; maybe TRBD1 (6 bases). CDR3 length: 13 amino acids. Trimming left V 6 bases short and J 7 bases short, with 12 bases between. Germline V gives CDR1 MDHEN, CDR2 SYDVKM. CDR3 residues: CASRQGNGEKLFF. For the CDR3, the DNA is TGTGCCAGCAGGCAGGGGAACGGTGAAAAACTGTTTTTT.